Sequencing of this T cell receptor (beta chain) was carried out in a study of vaccination effects on CD4 cells after COVID-19. As to this clone: The antigen is unknown.

From germline, CDR1 is SGHVS and CDR2 FQNEAQ. The CDR3 has 17 residues. The germline V and J ends were trimmed by 5 bases and 4 bases, with 23 bases remaining between them. Method: immunoSEQ multiplex PCR; TCRdb's copy keeps in-frame clones and lacks some. Of 30,000 to 40,000 clones listed, roughly 82% are singletons. Investigators separated out CD4+ T cells once more than nine days of culture had passed. V gene TRBV7-8 combines with J gene TRBJ1-1, with D unresolved. This sequence originates from a human donor who received a COVID-19 vaccine. The source material was CD4+ T cells from PBMCs cultured without peptide, sampled before COVID-19 vaccination. The DNA for the CDR3 is TGTGCCAGCAGCCCAGAAAAGAAAGGGTGGAGGAGCACTGAAGCTTTCTTT. Encoded protein: CASSPEKKGWRSTEAFF.